The 16 T cell receptor beta chains given below trace back to one sample, sequenced in a study of beta chain features in type 1 diabetes. Study observations and caveats: A moderate, significant TCRB CDR3 shortening appeared in type 1 diabetes across four CD4+ subsets.

What was sequenced were expressed TCRB transcripts, since all of the isolated RNA had been reverse transcribed. Sequenced by immunoSEQ multiplex PCR; TCRdb stores in-frame clones only, minus some. Altogether 330,000 or so clones are present, 10% to 15% being singletons, with the ten largest covering 0.008% to 0.011%. These receptors are not linked to any known antigen. The sequenced sample consisted of naive CD4+ T cells from blood. These receptors all come from a woman in her late teens or twenties with type 1 diabetes.

This clone has just a few counts. This chain uses TRBV6-5 with TRBJ1-1; D gene unclear. The V end was cut by 6 bases, the J end by 1 base, with 3 bases between. There are 11 residues in the CDR3. Per the germline V gene, CDR1 is MNHEY and CDR2 is SVGAGI. As DNA, the CDR3 is TGTGCCAGCAGGAGGAACACTGAAGCTTTCTTT. Amino acid sequence: CASRRNTEAFF.

This clone was picked up a small number of times. This same CDR3 is encoded by further DNA sequences in the sample. The chain combines TRBV4-3 with TRBJ1-2; D is perhaps TRBD1 (5 bases). The germline CDR1 and CDR2 sequences are LGHNA and YSLEER. Between the trimmed V and J ends, which lost 0 bases and 5 bases, there was a span of 7 bases. CDR3 length: 13 residues. The CDR3 protein is CASSQDRGYGYTF. The CDR3, as DNA: TGCGCCAGCAGCCAAGATCGGGGGTATGGCTACACCTTC.

This clone was found a few times. CDR3 nucleotides: TGTGCCAGCAGCGTAGGACAGGTACAAACGGGTGAAGCTTTCTTT. This codes for CASSVGQVQTGEAFF. J is TRBJ1-1 and V is TRBV7-2; 7 nucleotides match TRBD1. CDR1 is SGHTA and CDR2 is FQGNSA in the germline V gene. With 5 bases clipped from V and 7 bases from J, the junction kept 13 bases outside the gene matches. The length of the CDR3 is 15 residues.

This chain connects TRBV4-2 to TRBJ2-1, with D maybe TRBD2 (5 bases). V was cut by 5 bases and J by 0 bases, with 14 bases left in between. CDR1 and CDR2 from the germline V gene are LGHNA and YNFKEQ. CDR3 size: 16 residues. The CDR3 spells CASSSPGSGSYNEQFF. DNA for the CDR3: TGTGCCAGCAGCTCACCGGGGAGCGGCTCCTACAATGAGCAGTTCTTC.

This clone was picked up a small number of times. The chain uses TRBV7-9 and TRBJ1-2; 7 positions match TRBD1. Germline V gene data show CDR1 as SEHNR and CDR2 as FQNEAQ (reference sequence). V trimming: 5 bases; J trimming: 5 bases; junction bases outside the gene matches: 8. The length of the CDR3 is 14 residues. CDR3 in amino acids: CASSPGQPSYGYTF. Here the CDR3 DNA reads TGTGCCAGCAGCCCGGGACAGCCGAGTTATGGCTACACCTTC.

V gene TRBV18 combines with J gene TRBJ2-2; weak D call: TRBD1 (6 bases). Trimming pared 8 bases from V and 0 bases from J, leaving 10 bases between. Germline V CDR1 and CDR2: KGHSH, LQKENI. The CDR3 totals 14 residues. The CDR3 sequence: CASPGQSNTGELFF. The CDR3 DNA follows: TGTGCCAGCCCAGGACAGTCGAACACCGGGGAGCTGTTTTTT. Together with reference TRBV18 and TRBJ2-2, the CDR3 gives the full variable domain: NAGVMQNPRHLVRRRGQEARLRCSPMKGHSHVYWYRQLPEEGLKFMVYLQKENIIDESGMPKERFSAEFPKEGPSILRIQQVVRGDSAAYFCASPGQSNTGELFFGEGSRLTVL.

This chain uses TRBV4-2 with TRBJ2-4, with 14 bases identical to TRBD2. Germline V gene data show CDR1 as LGHNA and CDR2 as YNFKEQ. V trimming: 3 bases; J trimming: 8 bases; junction bases outside the gene matches: 9. The CDR3 has 17 residues. DNA of the CDR3: TGTGCCAGCAGCCAGGGACTAGCGGGAGAGAGGGCGGACATTCAGTACTTC. It encodes CASSQGLAGERADIQYF.

This clone appeared a few times. This chain connects TRBV6-6 to TRBJ1-2; D not certain. V was trimmed by 6 bases and J by 0 bases, leaving 14 bases between them. The CDR3 totals 15 residues. Looked up from germline, CDR1 is MNHNY and CDR2 is SVGAGI (reference sequence). CDR3 protein: CASRQNSLPNYGYTF. The DNA for the CDR3 is TGTGCCAGCAGACAAAACAGCTTACCTAACTATGGCTACACCTTC.

This clone occurred a few times. The V gene is TRBV6-1, the J gene TRBJ1-2, with 8 positions matching TRBD1. Germline V gene data show CDR1 as MNHNS and CDR2 as SASEGT. The CDR3 is made up of 15 amino acids. V was pared by 5 bases and J by 6 bases, with 11 bases of the junction left unmatched. CDR3 coding DNA: TGTGCCAGCAGTTCACACCGGACAGGGTGGGATGGCTACACCTTC. Translation: CASSSHRTGWDGYTF.

The chain recombines TRBV11-2 with TRBJ1-3; the D gene is possibly TRBD1 (5 bases). Trimming took 5 bases from V and 0 from J, leaving 14 bases between them. The length of the CDR3 is 16 residues. CDR1 and CDR2 (germline): SGHAT, FQNNGV. For the CDR3, the DNA is TGTGCCAGCAGCGTAAGACAGTTAAACTCTGGAAACACCATATATTTT. Its translation: CASSVRQLNSGNTIYF.

J is TRBJ2-4 and V is TRBV9; D remains unclear. With 0 bases removed from V and 8 bases from J, the gap between germline ends came to 12 bases. The CDR3 has 14 amino acids. The V gene's germline CDR1 is SGDLS and CDR2 YYNGEE. The CDR3 DNA reads as TGTGCCAGCAGCGTAGGGGTTGCGGATGACATTCAGTACTTC. Its translation is CASSVGVADDIQYF.

The chain employs TRBV11-2 and TRBJ2-5; no clear D gene. Per germline, CDR1 SGHAT and CDR2 FQNNGV. The CDR3 totals 17 residues. With 6 bases removed from V and 0 bases from J, the gap between germline ends came to 20 bases. CDR3: CASRVAFGREYQETQYF. In DNA form, the CDR3 reads TGTGCCAGCAGGGTAGCTTTCGGTAGAGAGTACCAAGAGACCCAGTACTTC. Full variable domain (remainder filled in from reference TRBV11-2 and TRBJ2-5): EAGVAQSPRYKIIEKRQSVAFWCNPISGHATLYWYQQILGQGPKLLIQFQNNGVVDDSQLPKDRFSAERLKGVDSTLKIQPAKLEDSAVYLCASRVAFGREYQETQYFGPGTRLLVL.

This clone was detected only a few times. The rearrangement links TRBV5-6 to TRBJ2-5; no definite D call. The CDR3 totals 11 residues. Germline-derived CDR1 and CDR2 are SGHDT and YYEEEE. The V and J ends lost 0 bases and 7 bases respectively, with 4 bases between them. The CDR3 sequence is CASSLDGTQYF. Written as DNA, the CDR3 is TGTGCCAGCAGCTTGGACGGGACCCAGTACTTC.

This clone was detected a few times. The chain links TRBV6-6 to TRBJ1-2; 7 bases are a match to TRBD1. Germline values: CDR1 MNHNY, CDR2 SVGAGI (reference sequence). With V trimmed by 5 bases and J by 2 bases, 5 bases remained unmatched. The CDR3 length is 14 residues. The CDR3 region is CASSPPTGNYGYTF. In nucleotides, the CDR3 is TGTGCCAGCAGTCCACCGACAGGGAACTATGGCTACACCTTC.

In its sample, this clone was seen a few times. CDR3 DNA: TGTGCCAGCCAAACGCTAGCGGGAGTCGGTGAGCAGTTCTTC. Encoded protein: CASQTLAGVGEQFF. The genes are TRBV27 and TRBJ2-1; 10 positions match TRBD2. The junction had 10 bases not matched to a gene; V was cut back by 8 bases and J by 9 bases. Looked up from germline, CDR1 is MNHEY and CDR2 is SMNVEV (reference sequence). The CDR3 contains 14 residues.

This clone has only a few counts. Here the CDR3 DNA reads TGCAGCGTTGAAAAGAGACAGGATAGGGAAGCTTTCTTT. Its translation is CSVEKRQDREAFF. The chain recombines TRBV29-1 with TRBJ1-1; perhaps TRBD1 as D (6 bases). Germline V CDR1 and CDR2: SQVTM, ANQGSEA. The CDR3 loop spans 13 amino acids. V lost 2 bases, J lost 8 bases, and 15 bases lay in between.